The text below deals with one T cell receptor (beta chain). This sample was taken from a study of control samples from healthy donors and cancer patients. Sequencing was performed with immunoSEQ multiplex PCR; in TCRdb, only in-frame clones are kept and a portion is missing. The table has around 95,000 clones, around four fifths seen once. Sequencing was carried out using blood. The clonotype was recovered from a man younger than 40 in good health.

CDR3 protein: CAISEPGVSEKLFF. CDR3 DNA sequence: TGTGCCATCAGTGAGCCCGGGGTGAGCGAAAAACTGTTTTTT. The chain couples TRBV10-3 to TRBJ1-4; D gene unclear. The CDR3 has 14 amino acids. Trimming cost V 2 bases and J 8 bases, with 12 bases left between them. CDR1 and CDR2 from the germline V gene are ENHRY and SYGVKD.